Listed below are T cell receptor beta chains from one sample, sequenced in a study of T cell responses to AZD1222 COVID-19 vaccine. Assay used: immunoSEQ multiplex PCR; TCRdb lists only in-frame clones, some missing. The sample consists of 90,000 to 130,000 clones, 70% to 90% of them appearing once. The sample consisted of peripheral blood, taken 28 days after the second AZD1222 dose. The source of these receptors is an adult who received the AZD1222 COVID-19 vaccine. Both conserved end residues are trimmed from each CDR3.

V gene	J gene	CDR3 protein
TRBV6-5	TRBJ1-1	ASTLNGQTEAF
TRBV4-1	TRBJ2-1	ASSQGYRGLYNEQF
TRBV28	TRBJ2-7	ASIHQREREQY
TRBV3-1/TRBV3-2	TRBJ1-2	ASSPRQGGFPYGYT
TRBV24-1	TRBJ2-2	ATRSGVGELF
TRBV28	TRBJ1-5	ASIRGYQPQH
TRBV28	TRBJ1-5	ASSFSGQPQH
TRBV10-3	TRBJ2-7	AISEQRTDYEQY
TRBV5-8	TRBJ2-7	ASTLSGRAVYEQY
TRBV7-2	TRBJ1-2	ASSLQRDRGPGYT
TRBV6-5	TRBJ1-4	ASSLTASNEKLF
TRBV3-1/TRBV3-2	TRBJ1-2	ASSQSFDRINYGYT
TRBV5-4	TRBJ2-7	ASSLKSSYEQY
TRBV3-1/TRBV3-2	TRBJ2-1	ASSFEGGGKNEQF
TRBV7-9	TRBJ2-2	ASSLSLAGRGTGELF
TRBV5-1	TRBJ1-1	ASSLQGIEAF
TRBV27	TRBJ2-7	ASSPRYGHSPAYEQY
TRBV6-5	TRBJ1-1	ASSYPGGTEAF
TRBV7-9	TRBJ1-2	ASSFEGRGGYT
TRBV6-2/TRBV6-3	TRBJ2-7	ASSYSMSGLEQY
TRBV19	TRBJ1-2	ASSPENRAGGYT
TRBV3-1/TRBV3-2	TRBJ2-5	ASSRLAARETQY
TRBV9	TRBJ2-3	ASSVSRTSTDTQY
TRBV14	TRBJ1-2	ASSHVRDRGYGYT
TRBV6-5	TRBJ1-6	ASSPNPTSPLH
TRBV9	TRBJ2-3	ASSVDSGGVCTDTQY
TRBV5-4	TRBJ1-2	ASSPDRNYGYT
TRBV7-3	TRBJ1-1	ASSRDQNTEAF
TRBV6-6	TRBJ1-2	ASSGGQGDNGYT
TRBV16	TRBJ1-1	ASSQRGEIGTEAF
TRBV3-1/TRBV3-2	TRBJ2-3	ASSQDQVAGPWDTQY
TRBV7-6	TRBJ2-7	ASSLYGDYEQY
TRBV12-5	TRBJ1-3	ASGPTGGFNTIY
TRBV2	TRBJ1-2	ASQAGVGYGYT
TRBV23-1	TRBJ2-5	ASSPTTSEQETQY
TRBV6-2/TRBV6-3	TRBJ2-1	ASSYSNQLAGFSEQF
TRBV19	TRBJ2-7	ASSILAGGSSYEQY